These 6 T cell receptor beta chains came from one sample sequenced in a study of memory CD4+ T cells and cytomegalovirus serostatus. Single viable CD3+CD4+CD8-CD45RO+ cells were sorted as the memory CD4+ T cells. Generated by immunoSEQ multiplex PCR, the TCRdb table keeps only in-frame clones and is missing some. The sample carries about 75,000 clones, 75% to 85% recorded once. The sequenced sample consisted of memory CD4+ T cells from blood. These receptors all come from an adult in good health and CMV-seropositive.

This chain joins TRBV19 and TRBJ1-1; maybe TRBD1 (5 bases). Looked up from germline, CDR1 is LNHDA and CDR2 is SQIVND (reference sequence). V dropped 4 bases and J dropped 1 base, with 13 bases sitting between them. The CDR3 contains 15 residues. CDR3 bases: TGTGCCAGTAGTACCTCGGGGGGAGGGAACACTGAAGCTTTCTTT. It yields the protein CASSTSGGGNTEAFF.

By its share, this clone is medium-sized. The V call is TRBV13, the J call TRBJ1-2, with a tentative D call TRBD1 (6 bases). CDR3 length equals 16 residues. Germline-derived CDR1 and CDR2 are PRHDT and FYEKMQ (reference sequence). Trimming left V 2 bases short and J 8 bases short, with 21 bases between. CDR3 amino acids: CASSLRRGFLSGGYTF. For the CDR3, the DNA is TGTGCCAGCAGCTTACGCAGGGGATTCCTATCGGGAGGCTACACCTTC.

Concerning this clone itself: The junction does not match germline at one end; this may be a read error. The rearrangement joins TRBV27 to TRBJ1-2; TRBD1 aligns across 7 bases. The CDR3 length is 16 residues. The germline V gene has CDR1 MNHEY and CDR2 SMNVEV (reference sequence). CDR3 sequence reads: CATSDLQGRSSYGYTF. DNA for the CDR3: TGTGCCACCAGTGACCTACAGGGGCGTAGTTCCTATGGCTACACCTTC.

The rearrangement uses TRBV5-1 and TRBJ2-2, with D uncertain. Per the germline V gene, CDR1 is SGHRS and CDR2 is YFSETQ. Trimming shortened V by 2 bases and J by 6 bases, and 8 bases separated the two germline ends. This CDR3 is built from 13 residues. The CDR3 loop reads CASSFQVAGELFF. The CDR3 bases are TGCGCCAGCAGCTTTCAGGTGGCCGGGGAGCTGTTTTTT.

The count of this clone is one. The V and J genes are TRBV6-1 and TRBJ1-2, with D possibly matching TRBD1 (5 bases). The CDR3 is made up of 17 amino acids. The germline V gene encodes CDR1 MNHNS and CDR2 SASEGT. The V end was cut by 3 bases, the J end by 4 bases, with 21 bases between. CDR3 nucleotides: TGTGCCAGCAGTGACGTGCAGCTCCTAAAAAGGGGCTATGGCTACACCTTC. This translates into CASSDVQLLKRGYGYTF.

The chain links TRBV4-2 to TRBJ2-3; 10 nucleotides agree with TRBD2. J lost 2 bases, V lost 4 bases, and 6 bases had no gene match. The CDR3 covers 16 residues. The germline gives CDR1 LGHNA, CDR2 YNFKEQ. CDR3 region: CASSPMLAGVTDTQYF. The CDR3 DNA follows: TGTGCCAGCAGCCCTATGCTAGCGGGGGTCACAGATACGCAGTATTTT.